Below, 23 T cell receptor beta chains from the same sample are listed, as sequenced in a study of shared clonotypes between healthy human individuals. The repertoire was sequenced with immunoSEQ multiplex PCR; TCRdb's copy has only in-frame clones and lacks some. This table holds 450,000 to 500,000 clones, approximately 79% found once. The sequenced material came from PBMCs. The receptors shown here come from a woman aged 35 to 49 in good health. Some clones in this sample may be carry-over from other donors' samples.

Worth noting for this clone: Only one base separates this from a far larger clonotype, so it likely reflects a read error. This chain uses TRBV25-1 with TRBJ1-2; possible D gene TRBD1, 5 bases. The CDR3 sequence is 17 residues long. From germline, CDR1 is MGHDK and CDR2 SYGVNS. Trimming took 2 bases from V and 4 from J, leaving 20 bases between them. CDR3 nucleotide sequence: TGTGCCAGCAGTGAAGAGCAAGGGGCCGATTCTGGCTATGGCTACACCTTC. This sequence encodes CASSEEQGADSGYGYTF.

The CDR3 here is CASSPGQGLDNEQFF. Here the CDR3 DNA reads TGTGCCAGCTCACCCGGACAGGGTCTAGACAATGAGCAGTTCTTC. The V and J genes are TRBV18 and TRBJ2-1, with 8 bases that match TRBD1. Germline V lookup: CDR1 KGHSH, CDR2 LQKENI. There are 15 residues in the CDR3. Trimming at V came to 3 bases and at J to 5 bases, leaving 6 bases not matched to a gene.

V and J are TRBV4-1 and TRBJ2-5, with D perhaps assigned TRBD1 or TRBD2 (5 bases each). V lost 3 bases and J 5 bases, leaving 19 bases between the germline ends. CDR3 size: 16 residues. The germline CDR1 and CDR2 sequences are MGHRA and YSYEKL. The CDR3 nucleotides are TGCGCCAGCAGCCAGGACGGGACCGGTATGGGGGAGACCCAGTACTTC. Protein sequence: CASSQDGTGMGETQYF.

The V and J genes are TRBV5-1 and TRBJ2-1; 7 nucleotides align to TRBD2. This CDR3 is 16 amino acids long. Looked up from germline, CDR1 is SGHRS and CDR2 is YFSETQ. J gave up 6 bases and V 0 bases, and 9 bases lay outside the gene matches. The CDR3 protein is CASSLVPTSSINEQFF. Written as DNA, the CDR3 is TGCGCCAGCAGCTTGGTACCGACTAGCAGCATCAATGAGCAGTTCTTC. The whole variable domain, remainder taken from reference TRBV5-1 and TRBJ2-1, is KAGVTQTPRYLIKTRGQQVTLSCSPISGHRSVSWYQQTPGQGLQFLFEYFSETQRNKGNFPGRFSGRQFSNSRSEMNVSTLELGDSALYLCASSLVPTSSINEQFFGPGTRLTVL.

This clone was found a few times. The chain joins TRBV15 to TRBJ2-5; D perhaps matches TRBD2 (5 bases). The germline V and J ends were trimmed by 8 bases and 5 bases, with 18 bases remaining between them. This CDR3 region has 14 residues. CDR1 and CDR2 (germline): LNHNV, YYDKDF (reference sequence). For the CDR3, the DNA is TGTGCCACCCGAGAAGGGCTAGCCGTGGAGACCCAGTACTTC. Translation gives CATREGLAVETQYF. The variable domain in full, with the rest retrieved from reference TRBV15 and TRBJ2-5, is DAMVIQNPRYQVTQFGKPVTLSCSQTLNHNVMYWYQQKSSQAPKLLFHYYDKDFNNEADTPDNFQSRRPNTSFCFLDIRSPGLGDTAMYLCATREGLAVETQYFGPGTRLLVL.

This chain links TRBV7-9 with TRBJ2-4, with a tentative D call TRBD1 (5 bases). CDR3 length: 16 amino acids. V dropped 1 base and J dropped 0 bases, with 10 bases sitting between them. CDR1 and CDR2 (germline): SEHNR, FQNEAQ (reference sequence). The CDR3 reads CASSLGQGRAKNIQYF. The CDR3 nucleotides are TGTGCCAGCAGCTTAGGGCAGGGTAGAGCCAAAAACATTCAGTACTTC.

This clone has at least ten counts. Within the sample, other DNA sequences also encode this same CDR3. The chain recombines TRBV20-1 with TRBJ1-1; D ambiguous. CDR3 length equals 10 residues. Germline lookup yields CDR1 DFQATT and CDR2 SNEGSKA (reference sequence). V gave up 0 bases and J gave up 8 bases, with 4 bases separating them. This CDR3 is CSARDREAFF. The CDR3 DNA follows: TGCAGTGCTAGAGATCGGGAAGCTTTCTTT.

This clone has just one count. V and J are TRBV28 and TRBJ2-7; 9 positions match TRBD1. CDR1 MDHEN and CDR2 SYDVKM come from the germline V gene. V trimming: 3 bases; J trimming: 4 bases; junction bases outside the gene matches: 7. The CDR3 contains 15 residues. CDR3 bases: TGTGCCAGCAGTTTGACCGGGACAGGGATGTACGAGCAGTACTTC. This encodes CASSLTGTGMYEQYF.

This clone has just one count. The chain recombines TRBV4-2 with TRBJ1-5, with TRBD1 as a possible D gene (6 bases). The CDR3 length is 18 residues. The germline V gene encodes CDR1 LGHNA and CDR2 YNFKEQ. Deletions cut 0 bases from V and 8 bases from J, with 23 bases between. The CDR3 loop reads CASSQDSETGSIHEPQHF. In DNA form, the CDR3 reads TGTGCCAGCAGCCAAGATTCCGAGACAGGCTCAATTCATGAGCCCCAGCATTTT.

The J gene is TRBJ2-1, the V gene TRBV7-2; TRBD1 aligns across 9 bases. Germline V gene lookup returns CDR1 SGHTA and CDR2 FQGNSA. The CDR3 is 15 residues long. The junction had 2 bases not matched to a gene; V was cut back by 3 bases and J by 2 bases. The DNA of the CDR3 is TGTGCCAGCAGCTTCCGGGACAGGGCCTACAATGAGCAGTTCTTC. As protein: CASSFRDRAYNEQFF.

This sequence joins TRBV7-9 and TRBJ2-4; D gene unclear. The CDR3 has 12 amino acids. Germline lookup yields CDR1 SEHNR and CDR2 FQNEAQ (reference sequence). V was pared by 1 base and J by 15 bases, with 13 bases between. The CDR3, as DNA: TGTGCCAGCAGCTTAGGCTGGGGTACGTGGTACTTC. Protein sequence: CASSLGWGTWYF.

The chain carries TRBV30 and TRBJ2-7, with a possible D match to TRBD2 (6 bases). CDR3 length: 14 amino acids. The germline gives CDR1 GTSNPN, CDR2 SVGIG (reference sequence). V dropped 8 bases and J dropped 3 bases, with 20 bases sitting between them. The CDR3 DNA is TGTGCCACCACCCGGGACTTCCTTTACTACGAGCAGTACTTC. Translating gives CATTRDFLYYEQYF.

The chain employs TRBV29-1 and TRBJ2-7; 10 nucleotides line up with TRBD2. The CDR3 is 12 amino acids. CDR1 SQVTM and CDR2 ANQGSEA come from the germline V gene. The V segment lost 4 bases and the J segment 3 bases; nucleotides outside the gene matches: 0. Here the CDR3 reads CSVGTSGYEQYF. CDR3 coding DNA: TGCAGCGTTGGGACTAGCGGCTACGAGCAGTACTTC.

The chain joins TRBV25-1 to TRBJ2-5; D call uncertain. V gave up 3 bases and J gave up 3 bases, with 8 bases separating them. CDR1 and CDR2 (germline): MGHDK, SYGVNS. CDR3 size: 13 residues. CDR3 nucleotides: TGTGCCAGCAGTGACCCTTATAAAGAGACCCAGTACTTC. Translation: CASSDPYKETQYF.

This clone was detected only once. V is TRBV5-1 and J is TRBJ1-2, with a tentative D call TRBD1 (6 bases). The V and J ends lost 4 bases and 3 bases respectively, with 16 bases between them. Germline V gene lookup returns CDR1 SGHRS and CDR2 YFSETQ. CDR3 size: 15 residues. CDR3 amino acids: CASSPQFNRDYGYTF. The CDR3 bases are TGCGCCAGCAGCCCCCAGTTTAACAGGGACTATGGCTACACCTTC.

The V call is TRBV2, the J call TRBJ2-5; 10 bases map to TRBD2. With V trimmed by 7 bases and J by 2 bases, 1 base remained unmatched. This CDR3 spans 13 amino acids. The germline gives CDR1 SNHLY, CDR2 FYNNEI. The CDR3, as DNA: TGTGCCAGCACACTAGCGGGGCAAGAGACCCAGTACTTC. It is translated as CASTLAGQETQYF.

This clone was seen a handful of times. The chain combines TRBV28 with TRBJ2-5; TRBD1 might be the D (6 bases). In germline, CDR1 is MDHEN, CDR2 SYDVKM. Trimming left V 6 bases short and J 6 bases short, with 17 bases between. This CDR3 spans 14 amino acids. The CDR3 DNA reads TGTGCCAGCAGCAATCAGGGGTGGGGAAAGACCCAGTACTTC. It codes for CASSNQGWGKTQYF. Drawing the rest from reference TRBV28 and TRBJ2-5, the complete variable domain is DVKVTQSSRYLVKRTGEKVFLECVQDMDHENMFWYRQDPGLGLRLIYFSYDVKMKEKGDIPEGYSVSREKKERFSLILESASTNQTSMYLCASSNQGWGKTQYFGPGTRLLVL.

The gene calls are TRBV7-3 and TRBJ2-1; TRBD1 agrees at 9 bases. Germline CDR1 SGHTA, CDR2 FQGTGA. The J segment lost 7 bases and the V segment lost 5 bases, leaving 6 bases of the junction unmatched. This CDR3 contains 14 residues. The CDR3 reads CASSPGQGVNEQFF. Here the CDR3 DNA reads TGTGCCAGCAGCCCGGGACAGGGTGTAAATGAGCAGTTCTTC.

This chain connects TRBV2 to TRBJ1-5, with D possibly matching TRBD1 (5 bases). The V and J ends lost 3 bases and 2 bases respectively, with 8 bases between them. Germline CDR1 is SNHLY and CDR2 is FYNNEI. The CDR3 extends over 14 amino acids. The CDR3 sequence is CASSEGQGNQPQHF. CDR3 nucleotides: TGTGCCAGCAGTGAGGGGCAGGGCAATCAGCCCCAGCATTTT.

This sequence joins TRBV6-4 and TRBJ2-1; 7 nucleotides match TRBD2. V was pared by 0 bases and J by 13 bases, with 9 bases of the junction left unmatched. Germline V gene sequence: CDR1 MRHNA, CDR2 SNTAGT. The CDR3 has 14 amino acids. As DNA, the CDR3 is TGTGCCAGCAGTGACTCGTGGGGAACTAGCGTACAGTTCTTC. Its protein is CASSDSWGTSVQFF.

The chain carries TRBV28 and TRBJ1-1, with D unresolved. This CDR3 is built from 14 residues. Germline V lookup: CDR1 MDHEN, CDR2 SYDVKM. Trimming pared 5 bases from V and 0 bases from J, leaving 10 bases between. CDR3 residues: CASSRNPLNTEAFF. The CDR3 DNA follows: TGTGCCAGCAGTCGAAACCCATTGAACACTGAAGCTTTCTTT.

The V gene is TRBV5-4, the J gene TRBJ2-1; no definite D call. Per the germline V gene, CDR1 is SGHNT and CDR2 is YYREEE (reference sequence). This CDR3 region has 14 residues. V dropped 0 bases and J dropped 0 bases, with 4 bases sitting between them. The CDR3 DNA reads TGTGCCAGCAGCTTGGGGAGCTCCTACAATGAGCAGTTCTTC. It is translated as CASSLGSSYNEQFF.

The chain uses TRBV5-1 and TRBJ1-2; 8 bases are a match to TRBD1. The CDR3 length is 15 residues. Trimming took 5 bases from V and 7 from J; bases not matched to a gene: 13. Germline-derived CDR1 and CDR2 are SGHRS and YFSETQ. The CDR3 coding sequence is TGCGCCAGCAGACCCGATCCTACAGGGGGTCGTGGCTACACCTTC. Protein: CASRPDPTGGRGYTF.